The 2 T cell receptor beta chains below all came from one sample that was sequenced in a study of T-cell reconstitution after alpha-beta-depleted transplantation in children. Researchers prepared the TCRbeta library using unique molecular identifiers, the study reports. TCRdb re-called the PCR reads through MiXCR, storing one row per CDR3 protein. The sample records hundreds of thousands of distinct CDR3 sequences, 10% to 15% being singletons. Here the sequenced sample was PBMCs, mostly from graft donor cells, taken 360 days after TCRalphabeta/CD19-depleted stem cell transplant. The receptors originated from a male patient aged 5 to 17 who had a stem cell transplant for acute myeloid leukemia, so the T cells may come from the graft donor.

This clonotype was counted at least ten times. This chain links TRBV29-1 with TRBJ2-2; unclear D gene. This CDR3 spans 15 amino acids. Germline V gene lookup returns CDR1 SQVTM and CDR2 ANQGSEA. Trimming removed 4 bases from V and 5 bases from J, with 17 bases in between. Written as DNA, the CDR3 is TGCAGCGTTGCACCCTTTACGGATATGACCGGGGAGCTGTTTTTT. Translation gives CSVAPFTDMTGELFF.

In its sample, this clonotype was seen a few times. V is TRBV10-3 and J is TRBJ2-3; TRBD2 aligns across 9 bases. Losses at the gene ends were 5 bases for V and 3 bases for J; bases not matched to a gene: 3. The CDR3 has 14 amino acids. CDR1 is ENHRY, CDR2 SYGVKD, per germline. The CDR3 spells CAISSGLATDTQYF. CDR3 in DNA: TGTGCCATCAGTTCGGGACTAGCAACAGATACGCAGTATTTT.